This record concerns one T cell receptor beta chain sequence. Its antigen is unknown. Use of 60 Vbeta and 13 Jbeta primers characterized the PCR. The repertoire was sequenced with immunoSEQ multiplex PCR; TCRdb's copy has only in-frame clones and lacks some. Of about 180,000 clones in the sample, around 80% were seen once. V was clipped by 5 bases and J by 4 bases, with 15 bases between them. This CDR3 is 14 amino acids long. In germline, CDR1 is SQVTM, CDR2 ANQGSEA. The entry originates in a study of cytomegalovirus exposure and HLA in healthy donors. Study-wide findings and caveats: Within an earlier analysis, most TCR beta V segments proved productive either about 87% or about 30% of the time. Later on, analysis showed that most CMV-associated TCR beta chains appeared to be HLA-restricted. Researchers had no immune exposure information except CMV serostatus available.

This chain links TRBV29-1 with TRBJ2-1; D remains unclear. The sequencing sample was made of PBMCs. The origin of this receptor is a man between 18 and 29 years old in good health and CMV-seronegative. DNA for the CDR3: TGCAGCGTTTCCCCCGCTAACCAATACAATGAGCAGTTCTTC. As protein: CSVSPANQYNEQFF.